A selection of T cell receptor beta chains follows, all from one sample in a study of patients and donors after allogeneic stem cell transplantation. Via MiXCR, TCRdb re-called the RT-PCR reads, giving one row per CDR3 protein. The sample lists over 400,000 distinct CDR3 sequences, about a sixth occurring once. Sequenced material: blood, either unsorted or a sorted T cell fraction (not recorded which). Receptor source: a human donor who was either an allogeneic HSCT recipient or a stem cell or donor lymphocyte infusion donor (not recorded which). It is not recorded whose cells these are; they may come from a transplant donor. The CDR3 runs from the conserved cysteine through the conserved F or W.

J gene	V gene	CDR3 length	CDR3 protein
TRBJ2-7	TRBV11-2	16	CASSQIPGQGTYEQYF
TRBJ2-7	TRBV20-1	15	CSATLLAGRPYEQYF
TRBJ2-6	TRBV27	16	CASSFYRHSGANVLTF
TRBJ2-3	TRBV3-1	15	CASSGGLENTDTQYF
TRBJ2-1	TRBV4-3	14	CASSLGNDGNEQFF
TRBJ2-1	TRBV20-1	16	CSARDWGLAKPNEQFF
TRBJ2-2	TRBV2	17	CASSEDLAGVLTGELFF
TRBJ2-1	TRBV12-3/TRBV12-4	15	CASSSTSSPYNEQFF
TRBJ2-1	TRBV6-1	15	CASRHERGGQNEQFF
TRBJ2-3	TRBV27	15	CASSSTGRSTDTQYF
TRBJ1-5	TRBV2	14	CASSVVGNNQPQHF
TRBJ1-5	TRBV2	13	CASNRDYNQPQHF
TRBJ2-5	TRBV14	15	CASSHGGGRAETQYF
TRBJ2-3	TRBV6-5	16	CASSYRLAGGGDTQYF
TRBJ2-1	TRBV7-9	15	CASSPIIAGTNEQFF
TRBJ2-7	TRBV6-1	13	CASLDKTSYEQYF
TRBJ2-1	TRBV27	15	CASSFEGGFLAEQFF
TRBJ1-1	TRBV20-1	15	CSALRQGGVNTEAFF
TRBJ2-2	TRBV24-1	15	CATSVSGGGTGELFF
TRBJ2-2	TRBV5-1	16	CASSASTGGGLGELFF
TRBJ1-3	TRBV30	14	CAWEPWTYKNTIYF
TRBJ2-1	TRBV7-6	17	CASSLFDGGSSYNEQFF
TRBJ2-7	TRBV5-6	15	CASSLGGGATYEQYF
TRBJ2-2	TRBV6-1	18	CASRRLAGGGVNTGELFF
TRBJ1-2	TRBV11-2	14	CASSLDHPSVVYTF
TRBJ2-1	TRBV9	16	CASSPSRDGYYNEQFF
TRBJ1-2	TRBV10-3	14	CAISVRERPPGYTF
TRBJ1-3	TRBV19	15	CASSRHTISGNTIYF
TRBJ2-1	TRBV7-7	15	CASRPLARGRNEQFF
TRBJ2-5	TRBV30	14	CAWSVLARTETQYF
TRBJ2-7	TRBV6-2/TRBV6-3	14	CASSTRTGRSEQYF
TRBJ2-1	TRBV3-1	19	CASSQDPGTSGRILNEQFF
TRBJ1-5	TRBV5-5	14	CASSPKYSNQPQHF
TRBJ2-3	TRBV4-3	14	CASSPGTASGTQYF
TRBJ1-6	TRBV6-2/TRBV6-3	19	CASSYRTTGTGGGYSPLHF
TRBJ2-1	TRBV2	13	CASSDPPFDEQFF
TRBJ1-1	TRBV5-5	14	CASSQLGVNTEAFF
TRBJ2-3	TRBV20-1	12	CSARYITDTQYF
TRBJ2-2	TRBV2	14	CASSVRGGTGELFF
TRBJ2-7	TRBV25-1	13	CASTRSPTGQLYF
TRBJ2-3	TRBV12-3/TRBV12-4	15	CASSPPAGGTDTQYF
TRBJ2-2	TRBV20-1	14	CSAVADSNTGELFF
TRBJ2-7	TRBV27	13	CASSLGVGREQYF
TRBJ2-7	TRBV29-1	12	CSGVGQGSEQYF
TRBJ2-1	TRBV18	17	CASSPRWTGTLNNEQFF
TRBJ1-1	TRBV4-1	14	CASSHLDRAPEAFF
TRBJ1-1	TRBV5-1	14	CASSTAGGRTEAFF
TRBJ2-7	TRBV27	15	CASSLRSGLAYEQYF